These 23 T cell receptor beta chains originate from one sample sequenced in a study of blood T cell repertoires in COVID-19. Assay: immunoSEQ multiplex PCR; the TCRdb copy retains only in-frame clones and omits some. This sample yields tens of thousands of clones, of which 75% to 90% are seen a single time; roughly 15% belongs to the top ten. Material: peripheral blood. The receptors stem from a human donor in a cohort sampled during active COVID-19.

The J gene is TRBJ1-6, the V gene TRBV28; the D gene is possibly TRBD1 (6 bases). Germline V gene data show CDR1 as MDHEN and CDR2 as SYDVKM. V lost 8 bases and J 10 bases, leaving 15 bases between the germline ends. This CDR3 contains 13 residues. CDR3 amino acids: CASRTGTGSPLHF. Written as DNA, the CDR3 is TGTGCCAGCCGAACAGGGACCGGGTCACCCCTCCACTTT.

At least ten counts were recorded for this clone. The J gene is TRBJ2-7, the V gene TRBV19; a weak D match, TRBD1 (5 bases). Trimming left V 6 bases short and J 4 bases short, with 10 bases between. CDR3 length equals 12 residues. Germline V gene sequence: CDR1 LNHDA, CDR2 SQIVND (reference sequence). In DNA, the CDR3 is TGTGCCAGTAGCGACAGAACATACGAGCAGTACTTC. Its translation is CASSDRTYEQYF.

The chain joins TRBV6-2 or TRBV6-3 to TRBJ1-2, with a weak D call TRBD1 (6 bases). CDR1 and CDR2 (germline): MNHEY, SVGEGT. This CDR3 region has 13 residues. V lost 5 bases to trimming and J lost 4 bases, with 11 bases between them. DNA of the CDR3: TGTGCCAGCAGTCCGGACAGATCCTATGGCTACACCTTC. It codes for CASSPDRSYGYTF.

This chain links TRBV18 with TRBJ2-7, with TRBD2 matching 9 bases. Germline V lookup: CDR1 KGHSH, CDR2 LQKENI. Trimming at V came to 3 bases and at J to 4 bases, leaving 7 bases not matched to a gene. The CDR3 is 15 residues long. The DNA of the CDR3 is TGTGCCAGCTCACCCGAGACTAGCGGATATTACGAGCAGTACTTC. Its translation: CASSPETSGYYEQYF. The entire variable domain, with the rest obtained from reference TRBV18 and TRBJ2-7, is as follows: NAGVMQNPRHLVRRRGQEARLRCSPMKGHSHVYWYRQLPEEGLKFMVYLQKENIIDESGMPKERFSAEFPKEGPSILRIQQVVRGDSAAYFCASSPETSGYYEQYFGPGTRLTVT.

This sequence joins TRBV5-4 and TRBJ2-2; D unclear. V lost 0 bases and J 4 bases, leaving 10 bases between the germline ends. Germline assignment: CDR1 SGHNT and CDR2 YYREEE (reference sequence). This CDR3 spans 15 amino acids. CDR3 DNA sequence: TGTGCCAGCAGCTTGGCCCGAGGTAGCACCGGGGAGCTGTTTTTT. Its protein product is CASSLARGSTGELFF.

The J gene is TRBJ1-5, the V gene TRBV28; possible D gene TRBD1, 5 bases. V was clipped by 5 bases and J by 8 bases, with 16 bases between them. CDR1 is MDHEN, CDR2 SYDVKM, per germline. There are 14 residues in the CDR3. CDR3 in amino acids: CASSPGLPGKPQHF. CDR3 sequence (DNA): TGTGCCAGCAGTCCGGGACTCCCCGGGAAGCCCCAGCATTTT.

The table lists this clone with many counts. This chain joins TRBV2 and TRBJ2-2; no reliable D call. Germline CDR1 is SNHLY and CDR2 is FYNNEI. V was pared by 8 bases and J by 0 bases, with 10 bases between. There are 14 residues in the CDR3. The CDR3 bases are TGTGCCAGCCGGAGAGAAGCGAACACCGGGGAGCTGTTTTTT. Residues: CASRREANTGELFF. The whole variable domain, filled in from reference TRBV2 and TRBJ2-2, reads EPEVTQTPSHQVTQMGQEVILRCVPISNHLYFYWYRQILGQKVEFLVSFYNNEISEKSEIFDDQFSVERPDGSNFTLKIRSTKLEDSAMYFCASRREANTGELFFGEGSRLTVL.

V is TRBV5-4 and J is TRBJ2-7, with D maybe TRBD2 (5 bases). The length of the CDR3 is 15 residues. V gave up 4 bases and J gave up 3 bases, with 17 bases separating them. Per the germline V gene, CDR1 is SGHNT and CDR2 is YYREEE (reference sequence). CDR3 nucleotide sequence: TGTGCCAGCAGCGTGGGGAGAACTAGGGACTACGAGCAGTACTTC. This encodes CASSVGRTRDYEQYF.

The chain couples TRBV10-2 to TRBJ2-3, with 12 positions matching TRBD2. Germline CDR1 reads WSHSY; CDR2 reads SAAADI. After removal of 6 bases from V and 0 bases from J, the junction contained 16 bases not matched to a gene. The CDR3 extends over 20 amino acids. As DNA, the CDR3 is TGCGCCAGCAGGACGCGGACTCTAGCGGGAGGGCCAGGGAGCACAGATACGCAGTATTTT. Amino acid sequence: CASRTRTLAGGPGSTDTQYF.

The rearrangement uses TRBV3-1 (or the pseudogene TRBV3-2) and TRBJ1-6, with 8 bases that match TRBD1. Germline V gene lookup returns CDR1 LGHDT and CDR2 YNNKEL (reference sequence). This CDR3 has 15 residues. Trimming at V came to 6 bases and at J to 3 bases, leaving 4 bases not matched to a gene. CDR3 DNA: TGTGCCAGCAGTCAGGGGGCCAACTATAATTCACCCCTCCACTTT. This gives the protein CASSQGANYNSPLHF.

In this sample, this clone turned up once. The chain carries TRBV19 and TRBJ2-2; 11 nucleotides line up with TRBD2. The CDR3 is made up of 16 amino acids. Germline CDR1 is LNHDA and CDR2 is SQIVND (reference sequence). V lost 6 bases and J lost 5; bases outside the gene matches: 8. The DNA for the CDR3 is TGTGCCAGTAGAGCACTAGCGGGAGAAGGTACCGGGGAGCTGTTTTTT. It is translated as CASRALAGEGTGELFF.

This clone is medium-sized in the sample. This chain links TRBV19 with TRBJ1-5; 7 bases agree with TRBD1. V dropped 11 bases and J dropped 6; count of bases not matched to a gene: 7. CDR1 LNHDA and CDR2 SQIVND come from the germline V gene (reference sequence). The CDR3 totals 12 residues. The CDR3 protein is CAGSTGSQPQHF. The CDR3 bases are TGTGCCGGTTCGACAGGGAGTCAGCCCCAGCATTTT.

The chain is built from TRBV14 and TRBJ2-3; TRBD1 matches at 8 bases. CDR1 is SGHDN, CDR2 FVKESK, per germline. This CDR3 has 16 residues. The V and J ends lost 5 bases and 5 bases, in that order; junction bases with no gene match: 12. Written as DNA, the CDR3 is TGTGCCAGCAGCAGACATGGACAGGGTGGAGGAGATACGCAGTATTTT. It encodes CASSRHGQGGGDTQYF. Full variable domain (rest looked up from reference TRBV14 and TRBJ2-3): EAGVTQFPSHSVIEKGQTVTLRCDPISGHDNLYWYRRVMGKEIKFLLHFVKESKQDESGMPNNRFLAERTGGTYSTLKVQPAELEDSGVYFCASSRHGQGGGDTQYFGPGTRLTVL.

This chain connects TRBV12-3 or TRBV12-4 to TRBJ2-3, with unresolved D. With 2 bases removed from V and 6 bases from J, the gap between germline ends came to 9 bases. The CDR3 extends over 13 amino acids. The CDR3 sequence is CASSLMGWDTQYF. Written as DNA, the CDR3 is TGTGCCAGCAGTTTAATGGGCTGGGATACGCAGTATTTT.

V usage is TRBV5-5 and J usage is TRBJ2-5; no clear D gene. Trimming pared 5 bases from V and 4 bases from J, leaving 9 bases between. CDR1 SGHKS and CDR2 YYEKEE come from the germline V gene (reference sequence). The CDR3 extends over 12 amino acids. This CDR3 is CASRRMGETQYF. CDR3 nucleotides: TGTGCCAGCAGGAGGATGGGAGAGACCCAGTACTTC.

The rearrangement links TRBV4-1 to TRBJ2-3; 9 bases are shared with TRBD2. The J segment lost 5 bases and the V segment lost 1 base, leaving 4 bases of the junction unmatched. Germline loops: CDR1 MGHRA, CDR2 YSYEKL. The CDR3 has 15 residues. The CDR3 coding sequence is TGCGCCAGCAGCCAAGGCGGGGGGGCCATAGATACGCAGTATTTT. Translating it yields CASSQGGGAIDTQYF.

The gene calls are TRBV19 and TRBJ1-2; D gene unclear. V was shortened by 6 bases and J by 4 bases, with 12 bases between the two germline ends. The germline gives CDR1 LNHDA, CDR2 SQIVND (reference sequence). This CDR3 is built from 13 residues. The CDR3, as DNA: TGTGCCAGTAGGGAGGGTCAGAGCTATGGCTACACCTTC. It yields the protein CASREGQSYGYTF.

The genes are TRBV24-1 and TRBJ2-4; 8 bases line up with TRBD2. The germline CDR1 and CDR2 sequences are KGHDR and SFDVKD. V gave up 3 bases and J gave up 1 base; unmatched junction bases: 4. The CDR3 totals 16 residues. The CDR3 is CATSDRAGDAKNIQYF. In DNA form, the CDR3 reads TGTGCCACCAGTGATCGAGCGGGGGATGCCAAAAACATTCAGTACTTC.

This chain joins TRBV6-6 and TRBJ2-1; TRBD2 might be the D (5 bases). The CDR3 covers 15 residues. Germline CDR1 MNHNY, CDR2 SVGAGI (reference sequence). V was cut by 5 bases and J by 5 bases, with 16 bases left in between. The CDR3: CASSRASSSHNEQFF. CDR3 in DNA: TGTGCCAGCAGTCGGGCTAGCAGCAGCCACAATGAGCAGTTCTTC.

In DNA form, the CDR3 reads TGTGCCAGCTCACCCGGGGAGAGCTACGAGCAGTACTTC. It is translated as CASSPGESYEQYF. The rearrangement links TRBV18 to TRBJ2-7; the D gene is possibly TRBD2 (5 bases). The ends were cut back, 3 bases at V and 3 bases at J, with 9 bases in the middle. The CDR3 contains 13 residues. Germline CDR1 is KGHSH and CDR2 is LQKENI.

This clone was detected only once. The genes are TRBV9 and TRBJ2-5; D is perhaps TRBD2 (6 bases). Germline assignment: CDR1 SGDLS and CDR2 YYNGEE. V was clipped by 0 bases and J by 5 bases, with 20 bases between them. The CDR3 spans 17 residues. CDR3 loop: CASSVVDGRPPSETQYF. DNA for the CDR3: TGTGCCAGCAGCGTAGTCGATGGGAGGCCCCCGTCGGAGACCCAGTACTTC.

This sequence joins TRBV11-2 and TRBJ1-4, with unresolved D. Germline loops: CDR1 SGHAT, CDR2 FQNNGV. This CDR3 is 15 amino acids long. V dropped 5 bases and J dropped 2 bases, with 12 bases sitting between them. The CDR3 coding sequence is TGTGCCAGCAGCCGCCCGGGCGGGACTAATGAAAAACTGTTTTTT. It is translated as CASSRPGGTNEKLFF.

In DNA, the CDR3 is TGTGCCAGCAGTACCCGGGACAGGGAGGGCTACACCTTC. It yields the protein CASSTRDREGYTF. The chain employs TRBV6-5 and TRBJ1-2; TRBD1 agrees at 9 bases. The CDR3 spans 13 residues. From germline, CDR1 is MNHEY and CDR2 SVGAGI. Unmatched junction bases numbered 6, after V lost 5 bases and J lost 8 bases.